The subject of this entry is one T cell receptor (beta chain). This CDR3 has 11 amino acids. Noted time point: sample taken at primary tumor resection. The donors, fewer than 90 patients with untreated early-stage non-small cell lung cancer, provided the samples. Sequencing covered unsorted whole RNA taken from tumor, nontumor lung or frozen PBMC. TCRdb passed the 5' RACE reads through MiXCR, listing each CDR3 protein once. The sample carries around 24,000 distinct CDR3 sequences, about 7% recorded once. The data stem from a study of spatial heterogeneity in lung cancer. As for the study in general: A unique TCR and UMI combination showed up more than ten times in raw reads, on average.

The receptor was isolated from a male donor with early-stage non-small cell lung cancer. This sequence joins TRBV21-1 and TRBJ2-5. TRBV21-1 is deemed a pseudogene. The sample in question was PBMCs, obtained at surgery. The CDR3 bases are TGTGCCAGCAGCAAAAAGGAGGCCCAGTACTTC. Amino acid sequence: CASSKKEAQYF.